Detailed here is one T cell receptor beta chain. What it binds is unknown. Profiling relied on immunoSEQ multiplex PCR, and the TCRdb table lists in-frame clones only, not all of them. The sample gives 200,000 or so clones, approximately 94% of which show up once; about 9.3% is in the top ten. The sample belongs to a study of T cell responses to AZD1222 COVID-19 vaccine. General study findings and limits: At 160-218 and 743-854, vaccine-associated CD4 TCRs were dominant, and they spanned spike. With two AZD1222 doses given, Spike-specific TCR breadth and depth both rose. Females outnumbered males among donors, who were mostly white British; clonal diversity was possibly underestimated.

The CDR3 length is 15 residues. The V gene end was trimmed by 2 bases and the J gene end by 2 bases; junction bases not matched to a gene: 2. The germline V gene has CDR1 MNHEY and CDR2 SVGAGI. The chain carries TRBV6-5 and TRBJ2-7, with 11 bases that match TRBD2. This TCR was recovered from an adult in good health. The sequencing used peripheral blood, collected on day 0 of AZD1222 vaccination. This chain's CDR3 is CASSYELAGAYEQYF. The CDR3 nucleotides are TGTGCCAGCAGTTACGAACTAGCGGGGGCCTACGAGCAGTACTTC.